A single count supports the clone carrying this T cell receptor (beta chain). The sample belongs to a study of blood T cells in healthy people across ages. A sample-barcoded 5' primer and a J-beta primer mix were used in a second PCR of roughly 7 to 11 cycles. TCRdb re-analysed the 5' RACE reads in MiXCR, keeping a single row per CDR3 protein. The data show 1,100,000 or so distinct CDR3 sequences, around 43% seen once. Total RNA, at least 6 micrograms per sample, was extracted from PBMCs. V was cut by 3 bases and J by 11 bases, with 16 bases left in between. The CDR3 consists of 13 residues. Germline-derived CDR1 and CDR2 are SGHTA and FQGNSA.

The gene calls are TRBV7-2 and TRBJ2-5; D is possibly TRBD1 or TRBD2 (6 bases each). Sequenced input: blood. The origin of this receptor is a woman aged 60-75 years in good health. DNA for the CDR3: TGTGCCAGCAGCTTCCCGGGGGACAATGAGCAGTACTTC. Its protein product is CASSFPGDNEQYF.